Included here is one T cell receptor beta chain sequence, with context. These data come from a study of T-cell memory formation after mild COVID-19. The CDR3 runs 15 residues. The germline V gene has CDR1 DFQATT and CDR2 SNEGSKA (reference sequence). The trim removed 6 bases at V and 6 bases at J, leaving 12 bases unmatched. MiXCR, run by TCRdb on the 5' RACE reads, gives a single entry per CDR3 protein. The sample carries about 440,000 distinct CDR3 sequences, approximately 20% recorded once. This chain connects TRBV20-1 to TRBJ2-1; 9 positions agree with TRBD2. The sample was PBMCs or a T cell subset sorted from them (not recorded which). The TCR originated in an adult woman who had mild COVID-19 (a few samples of this study predate the infection). Cell type and time point are not known. CDR3 amino acids: CSAPSVAGAFNEQFF. DNA for the CDR3: TGCAGTGCACCATCCGTAGCGGGGGCCTTCAATGAGCAGTTCTTC.